This T cell receptor beta chain was observed in a study of T cell changes during pregnancy in multiple sclerosis. This CDR3 comprises 16 residues. Germline V lookup: CDR1 MDHEN, CDR2 SYDVKM. Trimming shortened V by 7 bases and J by 1 base, and 17 bases separated the two germline ends. Measured with immunoSEQ multiplex PCR; TCRdb has only the in-frame clones, and not every one. This sample yields roughly 100,000 clones, of which 92% are seen a single time; 0.75% to 0.95% belongs to the top ten. The chain links TRBV28 to TRBJ1-5, with D maybe TRBD1 (5 bases). Here the sequenced sample was peripheral blood, taken after pregnancy. This TCR came from a female donor with multiple sclerosis, enrolled in a pregnancy study. CDR3 amino acids: CASNPTSQGSNQPQHF. CDR3 nucleotides: TGTGCCAGCAACCCAACGTCTCAGGGAAGCAATCAGCCCCAGCATTTT.